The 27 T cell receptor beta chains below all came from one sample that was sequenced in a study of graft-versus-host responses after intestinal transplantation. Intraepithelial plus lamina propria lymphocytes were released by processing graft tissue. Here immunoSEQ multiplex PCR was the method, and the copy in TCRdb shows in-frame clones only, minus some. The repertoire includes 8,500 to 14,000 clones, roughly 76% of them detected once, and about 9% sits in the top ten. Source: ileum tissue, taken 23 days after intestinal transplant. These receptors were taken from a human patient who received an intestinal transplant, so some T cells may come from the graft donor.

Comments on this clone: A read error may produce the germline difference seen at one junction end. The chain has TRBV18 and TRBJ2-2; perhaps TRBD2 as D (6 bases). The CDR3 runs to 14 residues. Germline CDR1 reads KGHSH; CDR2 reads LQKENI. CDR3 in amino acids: CAGSPQRDTGELFF. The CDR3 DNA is TGTGCCGGCTCACCCCAGCGGGACACCGGGGAGCTGTTTTTT.

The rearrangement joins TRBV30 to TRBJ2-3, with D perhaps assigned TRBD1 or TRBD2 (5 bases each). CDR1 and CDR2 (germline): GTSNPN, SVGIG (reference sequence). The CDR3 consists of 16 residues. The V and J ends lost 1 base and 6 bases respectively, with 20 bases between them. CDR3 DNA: TGTGCCTGGAGTGAGGGGTTTAGCGTGCCGTTGGATACGCAGTATTTT. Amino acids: CAWSEGFSVPLDTQYF.

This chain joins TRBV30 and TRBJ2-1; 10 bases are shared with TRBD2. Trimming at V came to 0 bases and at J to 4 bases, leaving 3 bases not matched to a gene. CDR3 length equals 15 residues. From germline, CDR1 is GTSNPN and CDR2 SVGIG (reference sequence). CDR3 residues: CAWSVSGRAYNEQFF. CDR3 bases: TGTGCCTGGAGTGTAAGCGGGAGGGCTTACAATGAGCAGTTCTTC.

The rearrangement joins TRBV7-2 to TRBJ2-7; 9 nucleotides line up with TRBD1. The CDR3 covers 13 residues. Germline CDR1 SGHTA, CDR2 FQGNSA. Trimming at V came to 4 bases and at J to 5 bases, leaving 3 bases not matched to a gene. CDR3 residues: CASSWDRVNEQYF. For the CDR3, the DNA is TGTGCCAGCAGCTGGGACAGGGTCAACGAGCAGTACTTC.

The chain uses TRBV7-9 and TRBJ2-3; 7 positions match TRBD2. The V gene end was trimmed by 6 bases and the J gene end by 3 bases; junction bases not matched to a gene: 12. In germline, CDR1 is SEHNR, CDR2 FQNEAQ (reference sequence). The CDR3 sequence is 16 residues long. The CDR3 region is CASRAGGLAETDTQYF. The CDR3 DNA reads TGTGCCAGCAGGGCCGGGGGGTTAGCGGAGACAGATACGCAGTATTTT.

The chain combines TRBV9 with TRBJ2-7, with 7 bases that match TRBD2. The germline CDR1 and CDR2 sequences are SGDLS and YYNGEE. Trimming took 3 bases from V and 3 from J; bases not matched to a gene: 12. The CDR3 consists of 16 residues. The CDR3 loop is CASSAGLETSIYEQYF. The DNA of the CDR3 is TGTGCCAGCAGCGCAGGTCTAGAGACTAGCATCTACGAGCAGTACTTC.

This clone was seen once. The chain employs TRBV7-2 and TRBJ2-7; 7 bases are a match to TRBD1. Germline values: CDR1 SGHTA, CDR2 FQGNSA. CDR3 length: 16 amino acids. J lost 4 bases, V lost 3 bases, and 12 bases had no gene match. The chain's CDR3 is CASSFFLGTEFYEQYF. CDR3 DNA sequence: TGTGCCAGCAGCTTTTTCTTAGGGACAGAATTTTACGAGCAGTACTTC.

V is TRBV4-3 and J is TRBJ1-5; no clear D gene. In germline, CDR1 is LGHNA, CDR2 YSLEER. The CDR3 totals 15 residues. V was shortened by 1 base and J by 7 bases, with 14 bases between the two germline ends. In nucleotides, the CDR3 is TGCGCCAGCAGCCAAGGGACCGGGGAGGGACAGCCCCAGCATTTT. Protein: CASSQGTGEGQPQHF.

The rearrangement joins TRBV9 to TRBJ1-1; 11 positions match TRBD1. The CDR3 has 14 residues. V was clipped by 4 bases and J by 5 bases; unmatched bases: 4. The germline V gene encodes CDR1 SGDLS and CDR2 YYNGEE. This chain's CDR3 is CASSTGTGGTEAFF. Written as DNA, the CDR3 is TGTGCCAGCAGCACCGGGACAGGGGGGACTGAAGCTTTCTTT.

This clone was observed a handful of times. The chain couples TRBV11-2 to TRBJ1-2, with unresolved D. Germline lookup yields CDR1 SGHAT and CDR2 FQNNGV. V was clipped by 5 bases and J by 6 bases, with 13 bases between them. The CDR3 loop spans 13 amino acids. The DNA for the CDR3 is TGTGCCAGCAGCCCCCCAAGCGGAAATGGCTACACCTTC. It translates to CASSPPSGNGYTF.

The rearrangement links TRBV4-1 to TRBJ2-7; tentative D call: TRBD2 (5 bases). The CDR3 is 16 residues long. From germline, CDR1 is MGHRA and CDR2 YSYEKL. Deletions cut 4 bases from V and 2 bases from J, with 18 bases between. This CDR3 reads CASSPRGILDTYEQYF. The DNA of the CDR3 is TGCGCCAGCAGCCCGCGAGGGATTCTCGATACCTACGAGCAGTACTTC.

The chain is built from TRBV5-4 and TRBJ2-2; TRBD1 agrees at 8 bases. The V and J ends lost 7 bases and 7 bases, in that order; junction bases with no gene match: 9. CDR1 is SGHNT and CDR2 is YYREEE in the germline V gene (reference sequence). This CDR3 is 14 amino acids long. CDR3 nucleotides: TGTGCCAGCGGATTGACAGGGGTAGACGGGGAGCTGTTTTTT. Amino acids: CASGLTGVDGELFF.

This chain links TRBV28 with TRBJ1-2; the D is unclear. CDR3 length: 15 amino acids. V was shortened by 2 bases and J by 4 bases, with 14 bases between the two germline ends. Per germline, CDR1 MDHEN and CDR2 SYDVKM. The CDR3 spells CASSLKEVSGYGYTF. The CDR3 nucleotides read TGTGCCAGCAGTTTAAAAGAAGTCTCCGGCTATGGCTACACCTTC.

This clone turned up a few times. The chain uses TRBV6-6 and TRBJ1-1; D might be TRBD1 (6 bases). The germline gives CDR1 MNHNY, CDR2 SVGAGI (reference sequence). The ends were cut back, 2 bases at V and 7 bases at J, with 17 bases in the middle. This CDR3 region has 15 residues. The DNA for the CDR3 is TGTGCCAGCAGTTACGGCGGAGGGGGGCGCGGTGAAGCTTTCTTT. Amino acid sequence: CASSYGGGGRGEAFF.

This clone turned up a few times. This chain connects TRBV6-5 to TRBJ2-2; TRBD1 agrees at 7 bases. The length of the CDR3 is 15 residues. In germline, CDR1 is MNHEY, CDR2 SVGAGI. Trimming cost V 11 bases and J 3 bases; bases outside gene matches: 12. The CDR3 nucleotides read TGTGCCTCCGTGAGGGGGCAGTTCGACACCGGGGAGCTGTTTTTT. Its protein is CASVRGQFDTGELFF.

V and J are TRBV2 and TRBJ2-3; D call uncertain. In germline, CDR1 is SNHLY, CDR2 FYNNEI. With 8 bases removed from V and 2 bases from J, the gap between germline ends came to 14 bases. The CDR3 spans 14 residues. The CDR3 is CASPPKQITDTQYF. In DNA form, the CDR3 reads TGTGCCAGCCCACCGAAGCAGATCACAGATACGCAGTATTTT.

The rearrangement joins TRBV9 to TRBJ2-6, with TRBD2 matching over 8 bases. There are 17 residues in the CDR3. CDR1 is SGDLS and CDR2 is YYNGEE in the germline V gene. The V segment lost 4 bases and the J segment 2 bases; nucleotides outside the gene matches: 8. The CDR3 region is CASSLIGRDTGANVLTF. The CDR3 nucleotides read TGTGCCAGCAGCCTCATCGGGAGGGACACTGGGGCCAACGTCCTGACTTTC.

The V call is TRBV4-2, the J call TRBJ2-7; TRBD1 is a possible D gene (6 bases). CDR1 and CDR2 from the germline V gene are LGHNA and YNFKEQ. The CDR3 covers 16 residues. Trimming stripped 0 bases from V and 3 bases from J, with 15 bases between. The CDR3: CASSQEDLRGHYEQYF. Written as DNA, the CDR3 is TGTGCCAGCAGCCAAGAGGACCTCCGGGGACACTACGAGCAGTACTTC.

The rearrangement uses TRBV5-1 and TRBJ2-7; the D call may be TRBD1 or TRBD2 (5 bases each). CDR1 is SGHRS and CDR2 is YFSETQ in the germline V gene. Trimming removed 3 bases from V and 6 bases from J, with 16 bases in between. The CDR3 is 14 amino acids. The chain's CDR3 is CASSWDRFASEQYF. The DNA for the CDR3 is TGCGCCAGCAGCTGGGACCGATTCGCCTCCGAGCAGTACTTC.

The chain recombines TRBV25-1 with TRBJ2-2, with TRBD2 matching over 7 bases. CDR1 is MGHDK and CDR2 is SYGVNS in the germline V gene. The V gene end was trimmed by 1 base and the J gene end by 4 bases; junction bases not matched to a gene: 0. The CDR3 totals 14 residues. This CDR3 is CASSEWGGTGELFF. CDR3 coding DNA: TGTGCCAGCAGTGAATGGGGGGGCACCGGGGAGCTGTTTTTT.

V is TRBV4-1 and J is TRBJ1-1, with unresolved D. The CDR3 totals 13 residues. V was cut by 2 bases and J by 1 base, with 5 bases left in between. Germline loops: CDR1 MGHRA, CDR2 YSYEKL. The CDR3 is CASSQRGNTEAFF. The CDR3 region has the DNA TGCGCCAGCAGCCAACGGGGGAACACTGAAGCTTTCTTT.

CDR3 bases: TGTGCCAGCAGCTCCCCAGGAGGGCGGGCCGAAGCTTTCTTT. As protein: CASSSPGGRAEAFF. This chain joins TRBV5-4 and TRBJ1-1; D not certain. Looked up from germline, CDR1 is SGHNT and CDR2 is YYREEE (reference sequence). V lost 3 bases and J 8 bases, leaving 17 bases between the germline ends. The CDR3 sequence is 14 residues long.

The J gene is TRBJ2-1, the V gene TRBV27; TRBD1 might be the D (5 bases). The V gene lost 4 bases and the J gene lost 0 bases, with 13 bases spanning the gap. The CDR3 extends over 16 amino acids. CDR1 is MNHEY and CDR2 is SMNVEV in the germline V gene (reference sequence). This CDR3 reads CASSSPRANSYNEQFF. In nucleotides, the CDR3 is TGTGCCAGCAGTTCCCCCAGGGCCAACTCCTACAATGAGCAGTTCTTC.

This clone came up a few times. The CDR3 sequence is CASSPDREGTDTQYF. Here the CDR3 DNA reads TGTGCCAGCAGCCCGGACAGGGAGGGTACAGATACGCAGTATTTT. The chain joins TRBV7-6 to TRBJ2-3; TRBD1 might be the D (8 bases). Germline CDR1 and CDR2: SGHVS and FNYEAQ. CDR3 length: 15 residues. Trimming took off 5 bases at V and 3 bases at J, with 15 bases between the two ends. Together with reference TRBV7-6 and TRBJ2-3, the CDR3 gives the full variable domain: GAGVSQSPRYKVTKRGQDVALRCDPISGHVSLYWYRQALGQGPEFLTYFNYEAQQDKSGLPNDRFSAERPEGSISTLTIQRTEQRDSAMYRCASSPDREGTDTQYFGPGTRLTVL.

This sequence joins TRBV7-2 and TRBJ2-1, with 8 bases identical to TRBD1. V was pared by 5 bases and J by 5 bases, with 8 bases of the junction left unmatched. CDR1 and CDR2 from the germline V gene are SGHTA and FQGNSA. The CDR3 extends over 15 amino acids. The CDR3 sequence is CASSPWTGPNNEQFF. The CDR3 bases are TGTGCCAGCAGCCCCTGGACAGGGCCCAACAATGAGCAGTTCTTC.

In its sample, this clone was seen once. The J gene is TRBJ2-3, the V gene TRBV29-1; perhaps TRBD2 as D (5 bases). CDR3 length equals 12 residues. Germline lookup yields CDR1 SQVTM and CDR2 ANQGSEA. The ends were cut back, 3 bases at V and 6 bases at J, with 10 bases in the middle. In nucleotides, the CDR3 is TGCAGCGTTGAGGTGGGGAGCGATACGCAGTATTTT. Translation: CSVEVGSDTQYF.

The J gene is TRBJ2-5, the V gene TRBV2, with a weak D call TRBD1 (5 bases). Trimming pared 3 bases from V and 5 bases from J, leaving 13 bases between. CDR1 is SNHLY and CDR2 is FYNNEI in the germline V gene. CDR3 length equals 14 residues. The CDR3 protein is CASSERAGYETQYF. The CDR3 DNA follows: TGTGCCAGCAGTGAGAGAGCAGGGTACGAGACCCAGTACTTC.